The sequence of this T cell receptor (beta chain) was determined in a study of OX40 agonist ivuxolimab in advanced cancers. Whole-study findings and limits: Clones of CD4+ and CD8+ blood T cells grew by week 6 at doses of 0.1 to 3.0 mg/kg. Partial responders treated at 0.1-3.0 mg/kg exhibited clonal expansion among the lowest measured.

CDR1 is KGHSH, CDR2 LQKENI, per germline. The CDR3 contains 15 residues. The ends lost 3 bases at V and 6 bases at J; junction bases unmatched: 7. Of note for this clone: As yet, its antigen is unknown.

Some clones are missing from TCRdb's copy, which holds only in-frame ones; the method was immunoSEQ multiplex PCR. The table shows approximately 64,000 clones, with 86% occurring only once. People who had autoimmune disease history or systemic immunosuppression were excluded. This specimen consisted of CD4+ or CD8+ T cells sorted from blood, obtained in a trial of the OX40 agonist ivuxolimab. The chain links TRBV18 to TRBJ2-3; 9 positions match TRBD1. The sequence was collected from an adult with an advanced solid tumor such as melanoma, head and neck, liver or kidney cancer. The CDR3 nucleotides read TGTGCCAGCTCACCGCGGGACAGGGCGAGCGATACGCAGTATTTT. Its translation: CASSPRDRASDTQYF.